This T cell receptor beta chain was captured by sequencing in a study of shared clonotypes between healthy human individuals. CDR1 and CDR2 (germline): SGHRS, YFSETQ. V shed 2 bases and J 8 bases; nucleotides not matched to a gene: 3. The CDR3 consists of 14 residues. Concerning this clone: Other nucleotide sequences in the sample specify the same CDR3.

Produced via immunoSEQ multiplex PCR; TCRdb's table is partial and in-frame only. The profile shows fewer than 2.5 million clones, approximately 93% of them singletons. The source material was naive CD4+ T cells from PBMCs. Subset meaning: CD45RA+ positively selected. The receptor comes from a man aged 18 to 29 in good health. Some clones in this sample may be carry-over from other donors' samples. J is TRBJ2-1 and V is TRBV5-1; 11 bases are a match to TRBD2. The CDR3 DNA reads TGCGCCAGCAGCTTTACTAGCGGGAGAGATGAGCAGTTCTTC. Protein product: CASSFTSGRDEQFF.